Below, 7 T cell receptor beta chains from the same sample are listed, as sequenced in a study of regulatory T cells in long-lasting Graves disease. The sample's time point: newly diagnosed GD, antithyroid drugs for less than 3 months. The TCR library was prepared using RNA isolated from PBMCs. In building TCR beta libraries, iRepertoire HTBI primers were used together with Arm-PCR of CDR3 regions. Each CDR3 protein gets one entry after TCRdb re-called the multiplex PCR reads with MiXCR. This table has roughly 500,000 distinct CDR3 sequences, about 13% appearing once. These data were likewise used in another study, on T cells in Graves' hyperthyroidism and ophthalmopathy.

The input for sequencing was peripheral blood mononuclear cells (PBMCs), taken at new diagnosis, from a patient treated with antithyroid drugs. The origin of the receptors is a man aged 30-40 years with Graves disease.

The sample holds many counts of this clonotype. This chain joins TRBV7-2 and TRBJ2-2; TRBD2 agrees at 8 bases. CDR3 length: 16 residues. J was trimmed by 1 base and V by 5 bases; bases with no gene match: 6. Germline lookup yields CDR1 SGHTA and CDR2 FQGNSA. The CDR3, as DNA: TGTGCCAGCAGCCCGGGGGGGGCTTGGAACACCGGGGAGCTGTTTTTT. Its protein product is CASSPGGAWNTGELFF.

Concerning this clonotype: One base away lies a much larger clone, so this may be a sequencing read error. V usage is TRBV7-6 and J usage is TRBJ2-5; TRBD1 matches at 7 bases. The ends lost 10 bases at V and 1 base at J; junction bases unmatched: 9. CDR1 is SGHVS, CDR2 FNYEAQ, per germline. The CDR3 covers 14 residues. DNA for the CDR3: TGTGCCAACAGAAGACGGACAGGCCAAGAGACCCAGTACTTC. This translates into CANRRRTGQETQYF.

This clonotype was picked up a small number of times. The J gene is TRBJ2-2, the V gene TRBV20-1, with D perhaps matching TRBD1 (6 bases). Trimming left V 5 bases short and J 4 bases short, with 17 bases between. In germline, CDR1 is DFQATT, CDR2 SNEGSKA (reference sequence). CDR3 length: 15 amino acids. The CDR3 DNA follows: TGCAGTGCTCGTAGAGGCGGCAGGGGCACCGGGGAGCTGTTTTTT. Protein: CSARRGGRGTGELFF.

A few counts support this clonotype. The chain couples TRBV6-5 to TRBJ2-2, with D uncertain. The germline gives CDR1 MNHEY, CDR2 SVGAGI. V gave up 0 bases and J gave up 4 bases, with 12 bases separating them. The CDR3 runs 16 residues. CDR3 loop: CASSYSIPGTTGELFF. CDR3 sequence (DNA): TGTGCCAGCAGTTACTCGATTCCCGGTACCACCGGGGAGCTGTTTTTT.

The sample holds many counts of this clonotype. The rearrangement joins TRBV27 to TRBJ1-2; D unresolved. V lost 2 bases and J lost 4, with 11 bases in between. Per the germline V gene, CDR1 is MNHEY and CDR2 is SMNVEV (reference sequence). This CDR3 has 14 amino acids. Here the CDR3 reads CASSLERGGYGYTF. The DNA for the CDR3 is TGTGCCAGCAGTTTAGAGCGGGGAGGCTATGGCTACACCTTC.

This clonotype was seen repeatedly, ten times or more. The genes are TRBV20-1 and TRBJ2-3; D remains unclear. Trimming pared 2 bases from V and 7 bases from J, leaving 16 bases between. Germline V gene data show CDR1 as DFQATT and CDR2 as SNEGSKA (reference sequence). CDR3 length: 14 amino acids. The CDR3 DNA reads TGCAGTGCTAGACTAGTCCCGCCGATGAATACGCAGTATTTT. As protein: CSARLVPPMNTQYF.

This clonotype was observed at least ten times. V usage is TRBV20-1 and J usage is TRBJ1-6, with a weak D call TRBD1 (5 bases). The germline CDR1 and CDR2 sequences are DFQATT and SNEGSKA (reference sequence). The CDR3 is 17 amino acids. V was pared by 5 bases and J by 4 bases, with 21 bases between. The CDR3 spells CSADLGGRISYNSPLHF. CDR3 nucleotides: TGCAGTGCTGACCTTGGGGGGAGGATTTCATATAATTCACCCCTCCACTTT.